This T cell receptor beta chain was sequenced in a study of T-cell reconstitution after alpha-beta-depleted transplantation in children. Unique molecular identifiers were used in preparing the TCRbeta library. One entry per CDR3 protein, called by TCRdb with MiXCR from the PCR reads. The sample includes 800,000 to 1,000,000 distinct CDR3 sequences, roughly 29% of them seen just once. This clonotype was found once. CDR1 and CDR2 (germline): KGHSH, LQKENI. The CDR3 has 13 residues. Trimming removed 2 bases at V and 6 bases at J, with 10 bases between. The source is a boy under two years old who had a stem cell transplant for SCID, so the T cells may come from the graft donor. The chain uses TRBV18 and TRBJ1-1; TRBD1 is a possible D gene (5 bases). The source material was PBMCs, mostly from graft donor cells, sampled 360 days after TCRalphabeta/CD19-depleted stem cell transplant. The CDR3 is CASSPLAGAEAFF. The CDR3 DNA sequence: TGTGCCAGCTCACCATTGGCGGGGGCTGAAGCTTTCTTT. Full variable domain (outside the CDR3, taken from reference TRBV18 and TRBJ1-1): NAGVMQNPRHLVRRRGQEARLRCSPMKGHSHVYWYRQLPEEGLKFMVYLQKENIIDESGMPKERFSAEFPKEGPSILRIQQVVRGDSAAYFCASSPLAGAEAFFGQGTRLTVV.